The subject of this entry is one T cell receptor (beta chain). Antigen unknown. The source of the sample is a study of cytomegalovirus exposure and HLA in healthy donors. General study results and limits: TCR beta chains numbering 164 were designated cytomegalovirus-associated. Reportedly, diagnosis of cytomegalovirus status by the classifier showed high specificity and sensitivity.

The PCR used 60 Vbeta and 13 Jbeta primers. Sequencing used immunoSEQ multiplex PCR; TCRdb keeps in-frame clones, though not all of them. The sample shows roughly 120,000 clones, 77% of them seen only once. Losses at the gene ends were 6 bases for V and 11 bases for J; bases not matched to a gene: 5. Germline CDR1 is SNHLY and CDR2 is FYNNEI. This CDR3 has 11 amino acids. The specimen was PBMCs. The receptor comes from a man aged 50-60 years in good health and CMV-seropositive. The J gene is TRBJ1-2, the V gene TRBV2, with 8 bases matching TRBD1. The CDR3 nucleotides are TGTGCCAGCAGAGTGGGGACAGGATACACCTTC. Translated, it gives CASRVGTGYTF.